Detailed here is one T cell receptor beta chain. The record originates from a study of blood T cell repertoires in COVID-19. Study-wide context: T cells, B-cell-depleted T cells, or PBMCs supplied cDNA or gDNA.

Germline V gene data show CDR1 as SGHVS and CDR2 as FQNEAQ. The CDR3 length is 13 residues. V was clipped by 3 bases and J by 8 bases; unmatched bases: 5. Authors' data handling: Amplification of reference gene primers was used by the study to estimate nucleated cell counts. This table comes from immunoSEQ multiplex PCR, and its TCRdb copy is limited to in-frame clones, with some not included. The V and J calls and the clone size are those of that table, but D and trimming were determined from the DNA. The sample carries around 310,000 clones, over 85% recorded once. This receptor was taken from a woman aged 25 to 45 who had recovered from COVID-19. The rearrangement uses TRBV7-8 and TRBJ2-3; 7 nucleotides agree with TRBD2. Material: PBMCs or T cells enriched from blood (not recorded which). The CDR3 nucleotides read TGTGCCAGCAGCTTGAGGGAGGGAGGTACGCAGTATTTT. Its translation is CASSLREGGTQYF.